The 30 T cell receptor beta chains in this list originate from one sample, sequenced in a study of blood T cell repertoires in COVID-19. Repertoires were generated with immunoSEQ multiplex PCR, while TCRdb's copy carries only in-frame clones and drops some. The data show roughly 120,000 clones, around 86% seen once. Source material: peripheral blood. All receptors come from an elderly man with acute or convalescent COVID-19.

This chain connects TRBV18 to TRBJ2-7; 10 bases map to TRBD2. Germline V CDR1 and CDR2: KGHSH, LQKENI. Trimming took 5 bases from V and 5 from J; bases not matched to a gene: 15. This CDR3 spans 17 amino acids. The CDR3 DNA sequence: TGTGCCAGCTCAGTGAATTGGCAGCTAGCGGGAGTGGACGAGCAGTACTTC. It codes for CASSVNWQLAGVDEQYF. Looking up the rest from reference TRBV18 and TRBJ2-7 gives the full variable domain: NAGVMQNPRHLVRRRGQEARLRCSPMKGHSHVYWYRQLPEEGLKFMVYLQKENIIDESGMPKERFSAEFPKEGPSILRIQQVVRGDSAAYFCASSVNWQLAGVDEQYFGPGTRLTVT.

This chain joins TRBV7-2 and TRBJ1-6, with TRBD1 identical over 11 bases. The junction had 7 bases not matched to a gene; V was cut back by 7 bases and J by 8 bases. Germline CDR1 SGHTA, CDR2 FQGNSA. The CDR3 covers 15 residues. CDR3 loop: CASNQDRGLYSPLHF. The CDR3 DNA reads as TGTGCCAGCAACCAGGACAGGGGGCTTTATTCACCCCTCCACTTT.

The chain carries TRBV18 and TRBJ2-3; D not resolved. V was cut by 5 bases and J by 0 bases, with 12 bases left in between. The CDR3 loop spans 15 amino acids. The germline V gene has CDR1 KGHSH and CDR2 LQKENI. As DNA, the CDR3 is TGTGCCAGCTCATCTCGAGGTCCTAGCACAGATACGCAGTATTTT. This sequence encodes CASSSRGPSTDTQYF.

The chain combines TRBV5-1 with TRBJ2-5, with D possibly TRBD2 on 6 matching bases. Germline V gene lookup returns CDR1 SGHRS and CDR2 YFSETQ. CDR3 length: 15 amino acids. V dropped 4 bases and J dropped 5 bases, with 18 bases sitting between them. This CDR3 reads CASSPRAGGPETQYF. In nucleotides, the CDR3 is TGCGCCAGCAGCCCCCGAGCCGGGGGACCGGAGACCCAGTACTTC.

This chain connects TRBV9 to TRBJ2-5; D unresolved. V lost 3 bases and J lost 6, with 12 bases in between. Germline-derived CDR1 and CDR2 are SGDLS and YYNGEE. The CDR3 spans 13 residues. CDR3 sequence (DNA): TGTGCCAGCAGCGCGCCAGTTGTAAAGACCCAGTACTTC. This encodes CASSAPVVKTQYF.

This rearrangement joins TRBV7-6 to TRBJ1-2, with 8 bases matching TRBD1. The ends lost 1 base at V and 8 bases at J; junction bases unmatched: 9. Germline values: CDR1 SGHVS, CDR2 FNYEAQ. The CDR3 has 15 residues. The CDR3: CASSLEGTGLLGYTF. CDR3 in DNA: TGTGCCAGCAGCTTAGAAGGGACAGGTCTATTGGGCTACACCTTC. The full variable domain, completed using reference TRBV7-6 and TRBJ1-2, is GAGVSQSPRYKVTKRGQDVALRCDPISGHVSLYWYRQALGQGPEFLTYFNYEAQQDKSGLPNDRFSAERPEGSISTLTIQRTEQRDSAMYRCASSLEGTGLLGYTFGSGTRLTVV.

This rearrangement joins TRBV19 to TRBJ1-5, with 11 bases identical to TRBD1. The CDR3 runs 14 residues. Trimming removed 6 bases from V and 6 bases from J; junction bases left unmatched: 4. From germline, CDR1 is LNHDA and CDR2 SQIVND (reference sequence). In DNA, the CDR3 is TGTGCCAGTAGAGGGACAGGGGGGGGTCAGCCCCAGCATTTT. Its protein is CASRGTGGGQPQHF.

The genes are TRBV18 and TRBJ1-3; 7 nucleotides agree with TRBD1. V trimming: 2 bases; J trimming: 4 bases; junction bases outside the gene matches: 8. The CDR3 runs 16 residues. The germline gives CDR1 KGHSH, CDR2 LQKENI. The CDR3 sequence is CASSPFETGLGNTIYF. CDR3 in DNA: TGTGCCAGCTCACCATTCGAGACAGGGCTCGGAAACACCATATATTTT.

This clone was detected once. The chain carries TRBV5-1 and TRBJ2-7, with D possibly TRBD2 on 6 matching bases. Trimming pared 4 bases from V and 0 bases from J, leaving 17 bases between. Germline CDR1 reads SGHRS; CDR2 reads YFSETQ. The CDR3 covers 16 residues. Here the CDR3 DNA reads TGCGCCAGCAGCGGGGGGACCCTAAGTACCTCCTACGAGCAGTACTTC. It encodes CASSGGTLSTSYEQYF.

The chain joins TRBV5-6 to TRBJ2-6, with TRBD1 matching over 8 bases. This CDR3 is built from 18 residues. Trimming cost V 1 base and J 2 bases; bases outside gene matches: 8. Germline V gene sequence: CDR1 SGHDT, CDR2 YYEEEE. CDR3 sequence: CASSLRRTGLPGANVLTF. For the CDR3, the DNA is TGTGCCAGCAGCTTGAGACGGACAGGGCTACCTGGGGCCAACGTCCTGACTTTC. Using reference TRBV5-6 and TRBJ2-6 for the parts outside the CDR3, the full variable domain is DAGVTQSPTHLIKTRGQQVTLRCSPKSGHDTVSWYQQALGQGPQFIFQYYEEEERQRGNFPDRFSGHQFPNYSSELNVNALLLGDSALYLCASSLRRTGLPGANVLTFGAGSRLTVL.

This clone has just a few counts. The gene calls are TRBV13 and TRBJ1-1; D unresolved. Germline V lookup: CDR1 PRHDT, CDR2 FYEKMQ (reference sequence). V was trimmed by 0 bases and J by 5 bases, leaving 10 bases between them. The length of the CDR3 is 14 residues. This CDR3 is CASSLGRPVTEAFF. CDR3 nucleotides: TGTGCCAGCAGCTTAGGGAGGCCCGTTACTGAAGCTTTCTTT. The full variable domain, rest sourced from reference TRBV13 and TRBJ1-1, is AAGVIQSPRHLIKEKRETATLKCYPIPRHDTVYWYQQGPGQDPQFLISFYEKMQSDKGSIPDRFSAQQFSDYHSELNMSSLELGDSALYFCASSLGRPVTEAFFGQGTRLTVV.

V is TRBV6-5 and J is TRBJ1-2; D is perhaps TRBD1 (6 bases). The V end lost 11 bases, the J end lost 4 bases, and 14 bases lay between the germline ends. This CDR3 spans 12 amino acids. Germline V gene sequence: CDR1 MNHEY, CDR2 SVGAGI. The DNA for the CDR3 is TGTGCCGCAGGGGACATCTTCTATGGCTACACCTTC. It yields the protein CAAGDIFYGYTF.

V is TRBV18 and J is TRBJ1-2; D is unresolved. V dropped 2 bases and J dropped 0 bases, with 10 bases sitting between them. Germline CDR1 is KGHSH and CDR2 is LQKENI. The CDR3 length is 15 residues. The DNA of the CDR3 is TGTGCCAGCTCACCAGCGGCAGCTCCTAACTATGGCTACACCTTC. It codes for CASSPAAAPNYGYTF.

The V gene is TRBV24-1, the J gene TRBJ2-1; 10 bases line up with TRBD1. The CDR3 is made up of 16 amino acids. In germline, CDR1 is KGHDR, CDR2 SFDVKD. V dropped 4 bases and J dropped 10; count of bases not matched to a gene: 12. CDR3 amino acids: CATSDQDRGPVSEQFF. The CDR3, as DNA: TGTGCCACCAGTGACCAAGACAGGGGGCCCGTCAGCGAGCAGTTCTTC.

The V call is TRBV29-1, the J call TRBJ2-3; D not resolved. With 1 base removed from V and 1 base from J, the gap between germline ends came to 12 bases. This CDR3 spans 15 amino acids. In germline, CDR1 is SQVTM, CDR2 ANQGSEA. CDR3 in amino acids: CSVEGLWSGTDTQYF. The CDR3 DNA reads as TGCAGCGTTGAAGGGCTGTGGAGTGGCACAGATACGCAGTATTTT.

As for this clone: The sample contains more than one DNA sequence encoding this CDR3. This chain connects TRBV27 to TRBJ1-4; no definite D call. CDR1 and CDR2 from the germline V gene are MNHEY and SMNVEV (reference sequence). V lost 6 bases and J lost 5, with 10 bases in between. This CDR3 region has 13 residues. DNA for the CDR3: TGTGCCAGCAGCCTAAGAGTAAATGAAAAACTGTTTTTT. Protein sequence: CASSLRVNEKLFF.

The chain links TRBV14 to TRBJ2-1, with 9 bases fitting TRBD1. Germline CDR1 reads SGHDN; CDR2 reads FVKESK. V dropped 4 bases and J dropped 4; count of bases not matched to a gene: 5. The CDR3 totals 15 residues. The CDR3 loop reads CASSLAGTGYNEQFF. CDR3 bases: TGTGCCAGCAGCCTAGCCGGGACAGGGTACAATGAGCAGTTCTTC. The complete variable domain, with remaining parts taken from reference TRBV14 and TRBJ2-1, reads EAGVTQFPSHSVIEKGQTVTLRCDPISGHDNLYWYRRVMGKEIKFLLHFVKESKQDESGMPNNRFLAERTGGTYSTLKVQPAELEDSGVYFCASSLAGTGYNEQFFGPGTRLTVL.

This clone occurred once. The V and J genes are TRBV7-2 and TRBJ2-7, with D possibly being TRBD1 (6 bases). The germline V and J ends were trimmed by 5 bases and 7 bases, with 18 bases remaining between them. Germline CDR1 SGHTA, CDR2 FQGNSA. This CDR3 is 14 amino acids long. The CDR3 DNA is TGTGCCAGCAGCACCAGGGCAGGGGCTTTAGAGCAGTACTTC. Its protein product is CASSTRAGALEQYF.

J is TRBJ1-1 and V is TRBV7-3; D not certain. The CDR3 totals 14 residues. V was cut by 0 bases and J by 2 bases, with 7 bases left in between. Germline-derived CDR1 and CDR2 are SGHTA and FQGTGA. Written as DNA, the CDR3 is TGTGCCAGCAGCTTAACTGGAGATAACACTGAAGCTTTCTTT. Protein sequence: CASSLTGDNTEAFF. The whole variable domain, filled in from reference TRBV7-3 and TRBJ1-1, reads GAGVSQTPSNKVTEKGKYVELRCDPISGHTALYWYRQSLGQGPEFLIYFQGTGAADDSGLPNDRFFAVRPEGSVSTLKIQRTERGDSAVYLCASSLTGDNTEAFFGQGTRLTVV.

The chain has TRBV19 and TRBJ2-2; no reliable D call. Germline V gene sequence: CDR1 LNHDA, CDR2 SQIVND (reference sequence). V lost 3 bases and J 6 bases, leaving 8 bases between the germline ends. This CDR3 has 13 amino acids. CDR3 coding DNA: TGTGCCAGTAGTATGGGTCGGGCCGGGGAGCTGTTTTTT. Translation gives CASSMGRAGELFF.

CDR3 in amino acids: CASRPPSGKAYEQYF. The CDR3 DNA follows: TGTGCCAGCAGGCCACCTAGCGGGAAAGCCTACGAGCAGTACTTC. The chain employs TRBV2 and TRBJ2-7; 9 bases agree with TRBD2. The junction had 8 bases not matched to a gene; V was cut back by 6 bases and J by 2 bases. Germline V CDR1 and CDR2: SNHLY, FYNNEI. CDR3 length equals 15 residues.

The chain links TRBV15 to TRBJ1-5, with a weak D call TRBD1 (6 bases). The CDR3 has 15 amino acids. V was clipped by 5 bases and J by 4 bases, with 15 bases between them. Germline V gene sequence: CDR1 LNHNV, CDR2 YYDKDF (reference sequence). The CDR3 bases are TGTGCCACCAGCGCCGGAGGACAGAGGAATCAGCCCCAGCATTTT. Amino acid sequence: CATSAGGQRNQPQHF.

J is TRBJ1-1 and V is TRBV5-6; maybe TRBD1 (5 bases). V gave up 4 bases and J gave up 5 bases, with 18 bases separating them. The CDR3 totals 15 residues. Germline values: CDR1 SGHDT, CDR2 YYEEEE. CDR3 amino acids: CASSPVGGEWTEAFF. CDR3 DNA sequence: TGTGCCAGCAGCCCGGTTGGGGGGGAATGGACTGAAGCTTTCTTT.

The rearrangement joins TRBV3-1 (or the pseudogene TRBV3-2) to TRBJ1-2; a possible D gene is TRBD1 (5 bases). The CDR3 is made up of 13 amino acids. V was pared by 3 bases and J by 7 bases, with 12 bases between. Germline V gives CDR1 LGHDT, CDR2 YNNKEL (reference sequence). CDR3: CASSQGGSSGYTF. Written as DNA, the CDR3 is TGTGCCAGCAGCCAGGGGGGGTCTAGTGGCTACACCTTC.

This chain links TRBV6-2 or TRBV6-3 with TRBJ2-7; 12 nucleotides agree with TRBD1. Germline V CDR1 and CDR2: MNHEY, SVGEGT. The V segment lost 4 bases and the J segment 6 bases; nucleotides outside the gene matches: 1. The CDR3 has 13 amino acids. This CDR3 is CASSWGQGAEQYF. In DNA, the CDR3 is TGTGCCAGCAGTTGGGGACAGGGGGCCGAGCAGTACTTC.

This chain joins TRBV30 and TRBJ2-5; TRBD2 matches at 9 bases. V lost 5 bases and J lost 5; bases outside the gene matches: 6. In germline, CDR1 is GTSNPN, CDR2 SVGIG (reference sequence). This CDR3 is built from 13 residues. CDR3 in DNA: TGTGCCTGGCCTAGCGGGACACCGGAGACCCAGTACTTC. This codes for CAWPSGTPETQYF.

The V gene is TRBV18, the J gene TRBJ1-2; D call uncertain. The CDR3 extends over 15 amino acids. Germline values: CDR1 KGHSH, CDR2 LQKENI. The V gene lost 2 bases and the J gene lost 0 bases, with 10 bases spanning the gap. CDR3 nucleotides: TGTGCCAGCTCACCAAATACTGAAGCTAACTATGGCTACACCTTC. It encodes CASSPNTEANYGYTF.

CDR3 coding DNA: TGTGCCAGCAGTTTACTTTCGGGGATAAACACCGGGGAGCTGTTTTTT. Translating gives CASSLLSGINTGELFF. The chain employs TRBV27 and TRBJ2-2; TRBD2 is a possible D gene (5 bases). The V gene's germline CDR1 is MNHEY and CDR2 SMNVEV (reference sequence). V was cut by 2 bases and J by 2 bases, with 12 bases left in between. This CDR3 comprises 16 residues.

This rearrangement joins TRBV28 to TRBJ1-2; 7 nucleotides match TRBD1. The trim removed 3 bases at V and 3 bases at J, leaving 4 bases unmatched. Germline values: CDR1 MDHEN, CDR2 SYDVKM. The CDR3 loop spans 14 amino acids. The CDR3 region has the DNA TGTGCCAGCAGTTTGGTAGGGGGCGACTATGGCTACACCTTC. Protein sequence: CASSLVGGDYGYTF.

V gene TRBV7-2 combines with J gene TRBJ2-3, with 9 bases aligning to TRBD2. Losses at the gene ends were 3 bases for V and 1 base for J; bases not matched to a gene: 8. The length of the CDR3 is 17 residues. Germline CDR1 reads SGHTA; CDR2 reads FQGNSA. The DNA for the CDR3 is TGTGCCAGCAGCTTTAATAGCGGGAGTGTAGGCACAGATACGCAGTATTTT. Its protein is CASSFNSGSVGTDTQYF.